These 27 T cell receptor beta chains were sequenced from one sample in a study of T-cell reconstitution after alpha-beta-depleted transplantation in children. For TCRbeta, the library was prepared with unique molecular identifiers. TCRdb fed the PCR reads into MiXCR, producing one record per CDR3 protein. The sample consists of 130,000 to 150,000 distinct CDR3 sequences, 8% to 10% of them appearing once. Sequenced here: PBMCs, mostly from graft donor cells, sampled 180 days after TCRalphabeta/CD19-depleted stem cell transplant. All receptors derive from a female patient between 2 and 15 years old who had a stem cell transplant for congenital amegakaryocytic thrombocytopenia, so the T cells may come from the graft donor.

This rearrangement joins TRBV3-1 to TRBJ2-7; 10 bases align to TRBD2. CDR1 and CDR2 from the germline V gene are LGHDT and YNNKEL (reference sequence). Unmatched junction bases numbered 11, after V lost 0 bases and J lost 0 bases. The CDR3 runs 19 residues. In DNA, the CDR3 is TGTGCCAGCAGCCAAGAGCCACTAGCGGGGTTTTTGGGCTCCTACGAGCAGTACTTC. The encoded protein is CASSQEPLAGFLGSYEQYF.

This clonotype was observed many times. The rearrangement uses TRBV7-7 and TRBJ2-5; D is perhaps TRBD1 or TRBD2 (5 bases each). With 5 bases removed from V and 2 bases from J, the gap between germline ends came to 12 bases. In germline, CDR1 is SSHAT, CDR2 FNYEAQ (reference sequence). The CDR3 contains 14 residues. CDR3 DNA: TGTGCCAGCAGCCCCCGAGGGGTACAAGAGACCCAGTACTTC. Translating gives CASSPRGVQETQYF.

Many counts were recorded for this clonotype. CDR3 sequence (DNA): TGTGCCATCAGTTCAGAGCGGGGCTACAATGAGCAGTTCTTC. Translation gives CAISSERGYNEQFF. The chain links TRBV10-3 to TRBJ2-1; 7 nucleotides align to TRBD2. This CDR3 is 14 amino acids long. V was pared by 5 bases and J by 3 bases, with 4 bases of the junction left unmatched. From germline, CDR1 is ENHRY and CDR2 SYGVKD.

The chain employs TRBV6-1 and TRBJ2-1, with D perhaps TRBD1 (6 bases). V was pared by 4 bases and J by 0 bases, with 16 bases between. The CDR3 runs 17 residues. CDR1 and CDR2 from the germline V gene are MNHNS and SASEGT. As DNA, the CDR3 is TGTGCCAGCAGTGTGACAACAGGGCTAAGCTCCTACAATGAGCAGTTCTTC. Translating it yields CASSVTTGLSSYNEQFF.

The chain is built from TRBV18 and TRBJ1-4; no reliable D call. Germline V CDR1 and CDR2: KGHSH, LQKENI. This CDR3 has 16 amino acids. With 1 base removed from V and 8 bases from J, the gap between germline ends came to 17 bases. This CDR3 reads CASSPQRETIGEKLFF. The CDR3 DNA follows: TGTGCCAGCTCACCACAGCGGGAGACAATTGGAGAAAAACTGTTTTTT.

This clonotype was seen many times. The chain uses TRBV4-1 and TRBJ2-7, with a possible D match to TRBD2 (6 bases). Between the trimmed V and J ends, which lost 0 bases and 5 bases, there was a span of 11 bases. Germline V gene data show CDR1 as MGHRA and CDR2 as YSYEKL. The CDR3 is 14 amino acids. The CDR3, as DNA: TGCGCCAGCAGCCAAGAGACGGGAGTGGACGAGCAGTACTTC. Amino acids: CASSQETGVDEQYF.

This clonotype was found many times. The CDR3: CASSHAIRHNEQFF. The CDR3, as DNA: TGCGCCAGCAGCCACGCTATACGGCACAATGAGCAGTTCTTC. V gene TRBV4-3 combines with J gene TRBJ2-1; D not certain. The CDR3 contains 14 residues. Trimming cost V 3 bases and J 5 bases, with 11 bases left between them. Germline V gene lookup returns CDR1 LGHNA and CDR2 YSLEER.

This clonotype was recorded at least ten times. The chain is built from TRBV21-1 and TRBJ2-4; TRBD1 is taken as the D call from the table, unchecked against the DNA. TRBV21-1 is a recognized pseudogene. The CDR3 contains 12 residues. The CDR3 sequence: CARGQGRDIQYF. CDR3 sequence (DNA): TGTGCCAGAGGACAGGGAAGGGACATTCAGTACTTC.

This clonotype was seen at least ten times. This chain joins TRBV28 and TRBJ2-6, with 9 nucleotides matching TRBD1. The CDR3 runs 20 residues. Looked up from germline, CDR1 is MDHEN and CDR2 is SYDVKM. V shed 6 bases and J 0 bases; nucleotides not matched to a gene: 15. The CDR3 sequence: CASRSRDRAFFFSGANVLTF. The CDR3 bases are TGTGCCAGCAGATCTCGGGACAGGGCATTCTTCTTCTCTGGGGCCAACGTCCTGACTTTC.

Ten or more counts support this clonotype. Here the CDR3 DNA reads TGTGCCATCACCCAGAGGCCCCCCCCACATGAGCAGTTCTTC. It specifies CAITQRPPPHEQFF. This chain connects TRBV10-3 to TRBJ2-1; D ambiguous. Looked up from germline, CDR1 is ENHRY and CDR2 is SYGVKD. The germline V and J ends were trimmed by 7 bases and 8 bases, with 18 bases remaining between them. The CDR3 is 14 amino acids.

This clonotype showed up many times. V usage is TRBV10-3 and J usage is TRBJ2-7, with 7 bases that match TRBD2. The V and J ends lost 10 bases and 4 bases, in that order; junction bases with no gene match: 16. The V gene's germline CDR1 is ENHRY and CDR2 SYGVKD. The CDR3 extends over 15 amino acids. CDR3 amino acids: CATKAGGSLPYEQYF. CDR3 coding DNA: TGTGCCACGAAGGCAGGCGGGAGCCTCCCATACGAGCAGTACTTC.

This clonotype was found many times. The chain carries TRBV20-1 and TRBJ1-2; no definite D call. CDR1 is DFQATT and CDR2 is SNEGSKA in the germline V gene (reference sequence). V was pared by 2 bases and J by 3 bases, with 19 bases between. The CDR3 is made up of 16 amino acids. DNA of the CDR3: TGCAGTGCTAGACTCCCAGAGGAGGGCTTAGACTATGGCTACACCTTC. Encoded protein: CSARLPEEGLDYGYTF.

This clonotype was found a few times. The rearrangement links TRBV20-1 to TRBJ1-6, with 7 bases lining up with TRBD1. Germline loops: CDR1 DFQATT, CDR2 SNEGSKA (reference sequence). This CDR3 is 16 amino acids long. V dropped 2 bases and J dropped 7; count of bases not matched to a gene: 11. The CDR3 reads CSARFRPGQLNSPLHF. The CDR3 DNA follows: TGCAGTGCTAGATTCCGCCCGGGACAGCTAAATTCACCCCTCCACTTT.

This clonotype was seen more than once but under ten times. The rearrangement links TRBV6-1 to TRBJ1-4; TRBD1 matches at 8 bases. The junction had 9 bases not matched to a gene; V was cut back by 7 bases and J by 8 bases. The length of the CDR3 is 14 residues. Germline V lookup: CDR1 MNHNS, CDR2 SASEGT. The CDR3 sequence: CASTTTGVREKLFF. The CDR3 DNA reads as TGTGCCAGCACCACGACAGGGGTTAGAGAAAAACTGTTTTTT.

In this sample, this clonotype turned up many times. The chain couples TRBV5-1 to TRBJ2-7; TRBD1 matches 7 bases. The CDR3 is 17 amino acids. V gave up 5 bases and J gave up 2 bases; unmatched junction bases: 16. CDR1 and CDR2 from the germline V gene are SGHRS and YFSETQ. This chain's CDR3 is CASSLYIIRDRPYEQYF. DNA of the CDR3: TGCGCCAGCAGTCTCTACATCATCCGGGACAGACCCTACGAGCAGTACTTC. The entire variable domain, with the rest obtained from reference TRBV5-1 and TRBJ2-7, is as follows: KAGVTQTPRYLIKTRGQQVTLSCSPISGHRSVSWYQQTPGQGLQFLFEYFSETQRNKGNFPGRFSGRQFSNSRSEMNVSTLELGDSALYLCASSLYIIRDRPYEQYFGPGTRLTVT.

There are many counts of this clonotype. The CDR3 region has the DNA TGTGCCACTAAAGGGGACAGGGCGTCCAATGAGCAGTTCTTC. It translates to CATKGDRASNEQFF. The chain recombines TRBV6-1 with TRBJ2-1; 9 positions agree with TRBD1. Germline V gives CDR1 MNHNS, CDR2 SASEGT. The trim removed 10 bases at V and 6 bases at J, leaving 10 bases unmatched. This CDR3 region has 14 residues.

At least ten counts were recorded for this clonotype. V and J are TRBV28 and TRBJ2-7; 7 nucleotides line up with TRBD2. V lost 6 bases and J lost 5; bases outside the gene matches: 4. The CDR3 consists of 12 residues. The germline V gene has CDR1 MDHEN and CDR2 SYDVKM. The CDR3 loop is CASRTAGNEQYF. The CDR3 DNA reads TGTGCCAGCAGAACAGCGGGGAACGAGCAGTACTTC.

This clonotype came up many times. The DNA of the CDR3 is TGTGCCAGCAGTTTCGGACTAGCCTACGAGCAGTACTTC. It specifies CASSFGLAYEQYF. This sequence joins TRBV12-3 or TRBV12-4 and TRBJ2-7; 7 nucleotides match TRBD2. The CDR3 totals 13 residues. Trimming removed 3 bases from V and 2 bases from J; junction bases left unmatched: 1.

This clonotype was seen repeatedly, ten times or more. V is TRBV4-2 and J is TRBJ2-1; tentative D call: TRBD2 (6 bases). Germline V gives CDR1 LGHNA, CDR2 YNFKEQ. V gave up 0 bases and J gave up 7 bases, with 19 bases separating them. This CDR3 comprises 17 residues. The CDR3 loop is CASSQELRVAVSNEQFF. The CDR3 DNA reads as TGTGCCAGCAGCCAAGAGTTACGAGTAGCGGTCTCGAATGAGCAGTTCTTC.

In the case of this clonotype: It may be a read error: a sequence one base away is much more abundant. The genes are TRBV5-1 and TRBJ2-1; 7 bases are a match to TRBD2. The length of the CDR3 is 14 residues. In germline, CDR1 is SGHRS, CDR2 YFSETQ. J gave up 1 base and V 6 bases, and 4 bases lay outside the gene matches. CDR3 nucleotides: TGCGCCAGCATGATAGCGGGTTCCTACAATGAGCAGTTCTTC. It encodes CASMIAGSYNEQFF.

The V and J genes are TRBV6-5 and TRBJ2-7, with 10 bases that match TRBD1. The trim removed 2 bases at V and 4 bases at J, leaving 5 bases unmatched. The CDR3 is 15 amino acids. Per germline, CDR1 MNHEY and CDR2 SVGAGI. The CDR3 is CASSYGGDRGYEQYF. CDR3 DNA sequence: TGTGCCAGCAGTTACGGAGGGGACAGGGGTTACGAGCAGTACTTC.

This clonotype was detected once. A much larger clone sits a single nucleotide away, making a read error possible. This chain connects TRBV29-1 to TRBJ2-2; perhaps D is TRBD1 or TRBD2 (6 bases each). The CDR3 consists of 16 residues. V lost 2 bases and J lost 2, with 15 bases in between. The germline gives CDR1 SQVTM, CDR2 ANQGSEA. In DNA form, the CDR3 reads TGCAGCGTTGAACACGGGGGACATTTTAACACCGGGGAGCTGTTTTTT. Protein: CSVEHGGHFNTGELFF.

This clonotype was picked up many times. The genes are TRBV5-1 and TRBJ1-6, with 7 bases matching TRBD1. CDR3 length equals 14 residues. Trimming removed 0 bases from V and 7 bases from J; junction bases left unmatched: 1. CDR1 is SGHRS and CDR2 is YFSETQ in the germline V gene. The CDR3, as DNA: TGCGCCAGCAGCTTGGGGGACAGAAATTCACCCCTCCACTTT. It translates to CASSLGDRNSPLHF.

This clonotype was detected many times. This sequence joins TRBV28 and TRBJ1-5, with a weak D call TRBD1 (5 bases). Trimming took 6 bases from V and 9 from J, leaving 18 bases between them. Germline CDR1 reads MDHEN; CDR2 reads SYDVKM. The CDR3 length is 14 residues. The CDR3 region has the DNA TGTGCCAGCAGGCCCAACGGGGGGATATCGCCCCAGCATTTT. Amino acids: CASRPNGGISPQHF.

In regard to this clonotype: Just one base apart from a much larger clone, this may be a read error. This chain links TRBV28 with TRBJ2-5, with 8 positions matching TRBD2. The V gene end was trimmed by 10 bases and the J gene end by 1 base; junction bases not matched to a gene: 17. Germline lookup yields CDR1 MDHEN and CDR2 SYDVKM. The CDR3 covers 17 residues. The DNA for the CDR3 is TGTGCCAACAGCCATATAGCGGGATTTTTTGCCCAAGAGACCCAGTACTTC. Translated: CANSHIAGFFAQETQYF.

The CDR3 region is CASSHISQGQINSPLHF. CDR3 DNA sequence: TGTGCCAGCAGCCATATCTCACAGGGACAGATAAATTCACCCCTCCACTTT. The gene calls are TRBV7-9 and TRBJ1-6, with 7 bases fitting TRBD1. Losses at the gene ends were 5 bases for V and 7 bases for J; bases not matched to a gene: 14. Germline values: CDR1 SEHNR, CDR2 FQNEAQ (reference sequence). CDR3 length: 17 amino acids.

This clonotype was observed many times. The chain uses TRBV20-1 and TRBJ2-2; D not certain. From germline, CDR1 is DFQATT and CDR2 SNEGSKA (reference sequence). CDR3 size: 13 residues. V was shortened by 3 bases and J by 1 base, with 6 bases between the two germline ends. CDR3 sequence reads: CSASAGNTGELFF. The CDR3 nucleotides are TGCAGTGCTAGTGCAGGGAACACCGGGGAGCTGTTTTTT.